The 3 T cell receptor beta chains below come from one sample, sequenced in a study of T-cell memory formation after mild COVID-19. TCRdb fed the 5' RACE reads into MiXCR, producing one record per CDR3 protein. The table includes nearly 350,000 distinct CDR3 sequences, 13% detected once. The sample comprised PBMCs or a T cell subset sorted from them (not recorded which). These receptor sequences come from a man younger than 35 who had mild COVID-19 (a few samples of this study predate the infection). Cell type and time point are not known.

The gene calls are TRBV7-7 and TRBJ2-5, with 7 nucleotides matching TRBD1. This CDR3 is built from 15 residues. Germline CDR1 SSHAT, CDR2 FNYEAQ (reference sequence). V dropped 5 bases and J dropped 5; count of bases not matched to a gene: 11. The CDR3 region has the DNA TGTGCCAGCAGCCCGCGACAGGGTATGCAGGAGACCCAGTACTTC. This encodes CASSPRQGMQETQYF. The full variable domain, rest sourced from reference TRBV7-7 and TRBJ2-5, is GAGVSQSPRYKVTKRGQDVTLRCDPISSHATLYWYQQALGQGPEFLTYFNYEAQPDKSGLPSDRFSAERPEGSISTLTIQRTEQRDSAMYRCASSPRQGMQETQYFGPGTRLLVL.

This clonotype has more than one count but fewer than ten. The chain joins TRBV12-3 or TRBV12-4 to TRBJ2-3; 7 bases line up with TRBD2. The ends lost 7 bases at V and 4 bases at J; junction bases unmatched: 17. The CDR3 runs to 17 residues. In nucleotides, the CDR3 is TGTGCCAGCACCGAAGGAGCGGGAACATGGGGCGCAGATACGCAGTATTTT. It is translated as CASTEGAGTWGADTQYF.

This clonotype is categorized as large. The chain is built from TRBV9 and TRBJ2-3; tentatively, D is TRBD2 (5 bases). Trimming stripped 7 bases from V and 3 bases from J, with 18 bases between. This CDR3 has 15 residues. Germline lookup yields CDR1 SGDLS and CDR2 YYNGEE. The CDR3 is CASSSSGSATDTQYF. The CDR3 DNA sequence: TGTGCCAGCTCCTCCTCGGGTAGCGCGACAGATACGCAGTATTTT.